A single T cell receptor beta chain is shown here with its context. The sample comes from a study of T cell changes during pregnancy in multiple sclerosis. Generated by immunoSEQ multiplex PCR, the TCRdb table keeps only in-frame clones and is missing some. The sample lists around 65,000 clones, more than 90% occurring once. Trimming pared 6 bases from V and 2 bases from J, leaving 7 bases between. The CDR3 has 12 residues. The germline gives CDR1 MNHEY, CDR2 SMNVEV (reference sequence). The source of this sequence is a female donor in good health, enrolled as a control in a pregnancy study. Sequenced material: peripheral blood, taken in the first trimester of pregnancy. The chain joins TRBV27 to TRBJ2-5; D unresolved. The CDR3 here is CASSSVQETQYF. The CDR3 DNA follows: TGTGCCAGCAGCTCGGTACAAGAGACCCAGTACTTC.